A single sample gave rise to the 17 T cell receptor beta chains below, sequenced in a study of blood T cell repertoires in COVID-19. Libraries were prepared by immunoSEQ multiplex PCR; TCRdb keeps only in-frame clonotypes and omits some of them. Of approximately 320,000 clones in the sample, roughly 85% are singletons; the top ten hold 7.2%. The sequenced material came from peripheral blood. Source of these receptors: a human donor in a cohort sampled during active COVID-19.

The rearrangement joins TRBV19 to TRBJ2-2; maybe TRBD1 (5 bases). The germline V gene encodes CDR1 LNHDA and CDR2 SQIVND (reference sequence). CDR3 length: 14 amino acids. Trimming shortened V by 5 bases and J by 1 base, and 8 bases separated the two germline ends. In DNA form, the CDR3 reads TGTGCCAGTAGTGGCGACAGGAACACCGGGGAGCTGTTTTTT. It specifies CASSGDRNTGELFF.

This clone was seen a few times. The chain couples TRBV7-3 to TRBJ2-2; 9 bases fit TRBD1. The CDR3 extends over 16 amino acids. V was pared by 5 bases and J by 5 bases, with 9 bases of the junction left unmatched. Germline values: CDR1 SGHTA, CDR2 FQGTGA. CDR3: CASSPGTGLGTGELFF. DNA of the CDR3: TGTGCCAGCAGCCCCGGGACAGGGCTTGGGACCGGGGAGCTGTTTTTT.

Only a few counts were recorded for this clone. This chain uses TRBV24-1 with TRBJ2-2, with D hard to call. Germline V gene lookup returns CDR1 KGHDR and CDR2 SFDVKD. The V and J ends lost 4 bases and 1 base respectively, with 6 bases between them. The CDR3 consists of 14 residues. The chain's CDR3 is CATSETMNTGELFF. The CDR3 nucleotides are TGTGCCACCAGTGAAACAATGAACACCGGGGAGCTGTTTTTT.

The chain recombines TRBV4-1 with TRBJ1-1, with TRBD1 identical over 8 bases. The length of the CDR3 is 17 residues. V was clipped by 0 bases and J by 5 bases; unmatched bases: 11. Germline V lookup: CDR1 MGHRA, CDR2 YSYEKL. The CDR3 DNA follows: TGCGCCAGCAGCCAAGAATTCGTCAGGGGGCAGTTTACTGAAGCTTTCTTT. Translated: CASSQEFVRGQFTEAFF.

The chain employs TRBV19 and TRBJ1-5; the D is unclear. The length of the CDR3 is 12 residues. Trimming stripped 5 bases from V and 5 bases from J, with 7 bases between. From germline, CDR1 is LNHDA and CDR2 SQIVND (reference sequence). CDR3 protein: CASSQQYQPQHF. The CDR3 nucleotides read TGTGCCAGTAGTCAACAGTATCAGCCCCAGCATTTT.

CDR3 region: CASSIDGVGNYGYTF. The CDR3 DNA follows: TGTGCCAGTAGTATAGACGGGGTTGGGAACTATGGCTACACCTTC. The chain links TRBV19 to TRBJ1-2; D uncertain. The CDR3 length is 15 residues. The V end was cut by 0 bases, the J end by 2 bases, with 10 bases between. Germline CDR1 reads LNHDA; CDR2 reads SQIVND (reference sequence).

The chain employs TRBV24-1 and TRBJ2-5; the match to TRBD1 covers 7 bases. V gave up 6 bases and J gave up 5 bases; unmatched junction bases: 5. Per the germline V gene, CDR1 is KGHDR and CDR2 is SFDVKD. CDR3 length equals 13 residues. The CDR3 here is CATSQGGWETQYF. In DNA, the CDR3 is TGTGCCACCAGTCAAGGGGGCTGGGAGACCCAGTACTTC.

This clone appeared once. The chain has TRBV14 and TRBJ1-1; D gene uncertain. The V and J ends lost 0 bases and 0 bases respectively, with 8 bases between them. The CDR3 spans 15 residues. Germline V gene data show CDR1 as SGHDN and CDR2 as FVKESK. The CDR3 loop reads CASSQEPEMNTEAFF. The DNA for the CDR3 is TGTGCCAGCAGCCAAGAACCGGAGATGAACACTGAAGCTTTCTTT.

The CDR3 loop is CASSYIPGQGTYGYTF. The CDR3, as DNA: TGTGCCAGCAGCTACATCCCGGGACAGGGGACCTATGGCTACACCTTC. The V call is TRBV7-9, the J call TRBJ1-2, with 10 positions matching TRBD1. This CDR3 comprises 16 residues. J lost 4 bases, V lost 4 bases, and 9 bases had no gene match. Germline CDR1 reads SEHNR; CDR2 reads FQNEAQ (reference sequence). The full variable domain, completed using reference TRBV7-9 and TRBJ1-2, is DTGVSQNPRHKITKRGQNVTFRCDPISEHNRLYWYRQTLGQGPEFLTYFQNEAQLEKSRLLSDRFSAERPKGSFSTLEIQRTEQGDSAMYLCASSYIPGQGTYGYTFGSGTRLTVV.

The chain is built from TRBV20-1 and TRBJ1-5; D gene uncertain. The CDR3 totals 14 residues. CDR1 DFQATT and CDR2 SNEGSKA come from the germline V gene (reference sequence). Trimming took 3 bases from V and 1 from J, leaving 10 bases between them. The CDR3 region has the DNA TGCAGTGCTAGTCGGGGTAGGAGCAATCAGCCCCAGCATTTT. Its protein product is CSASRGRSNQPQHF.

The chain carries TRBV5-1 and TRBJ2-7; D is undetermined. CDR1 is SGHRS and CDR2 is YFSETQ in the germline V gene. CDR3 length equals 13 residues. The V and J ends lost 4 bases and 2 bases respectively, with 10 bases between them. The CDR3 loop is CASSTKNTYEQYF. The CDR3 bases are TGCGCCAGCAGCACCAAGAACACCTACGAGCAGTACTTC.

J is TRBJ2-3 and V is TRBV29-1; a weak D match, TRBD2 (6 bases). Trimming left V 0 bases short and J 2 bases short, with 9 bases between. CDR1 and CDR2 from the germline V gene are SQVTM and ANQGSEA. The CDR3 runs to 14 residues. The CDR3 sequence is CSVEEGLLTDTQYF. The CDR3 nucleotides read TGCAGCGTTGAAGAGGGACTCCTCACAGATACGCAGTATTTT.

The chain has TRBV24-1 and TRBJ2-3, with a tentative D call TRBD1 (5 bases). V was trimmed by 9 bases and J by 1 base, leaving 10 bases between them. The CDR3 has 13 amino acids. The germline CDR1 and CDR2 sequences are KGHDR and SFDVKD. CDR3 coding DNA: TGTGCCACCTCCGTAGGGGGCACAGATACGCAGTATTTT. Residues: CATSVGGTDTQYF.

The chain joins TRBV7-3 to TRBJ2-2; 10 bases map to TRBD2. CDR1 and CDR2 from the germline V gene are SGHTA and FQGTGA. V lost 8 bases, J lost 1 base, and 4 bases stayed unmatched. CDR3 length: 15 amino acids. The CDR3 bases are TGTGCCAGCGCCCCTAGCGGGGGGAACACCGGGGAGCTGTTTTTT. This gives the protein CASAPSGGNTGELFF.

The chain uses TRBV19 and TRBJ1-2; no reliable D call. Trimming cost V 3 bases and J 7 bases, with 12 bases left between them. Germline-derived CDR1 and CDR2 are LNHDA and SQIVND (reference sequence). There are 13 residues in the CDR3. In nucleotides, the CDR3 is TGTGCCAGTAGTATTGATGCGAGAGGTGGCTACACCTTC. This translates into CASSIDARGGYTF.

The J gene is TRBJ1-6, the V gene TRBV7-9; 8 nucleotides align to TRBD1. The germline gives CDR1 SEHNR, CDR2 FQNEAQ (reference sequence). This CDR3 spans 15 amino acids. Germline trimming cut 5 bases from V and 9 bases from J; bases unmatched to any gene: 9. In DNA form, the CDR3 reads TGTGCCAGCAGCCCCGGACAGGGCGCCACTTCACCCCTCCACTTT. Its protein product is CASSPGQGATSPLHF.

The chain has TRBV6-5 and TRBJ2-7; tentatively, D is TRBD1 (6 bases). The CDR3 sequence is 14 residues long. Germline lookup yields CDR1 MNHEY and CDR2 SVGAGI. V was pared by 7 bases and J by 0 bases, with 13 bases between. The CDR3, as DNA: TGTGCCAGCAATTCAGGGGTCCGCTCCTACGAGCAGTACTTC. It yields the protein CASNSGVRSYEQYF.